The 29 T cell receptor beta chains in this list originate from one sample, sequenced in a study of cytomegalovirus exposure and HLA in healthy donors. It was with 60 Vbeta and 13 Jbeta primers that the PCR ran. Clones were read by immunoSEQ multiplex PCR, and TCRdb kept only the in-frame ones, dropping some. The sample holds roughly 200,000 clones, roughly 90% seen once. What was sequenced was PBMCs. All receptors derive from a woman aged 30 to 39 in good health and CMV-seronegative.

As DNA, the CDR3 is TGTGCCAGCAGTTTGACAGGGTATTCCTACAATGAGCAGTTCTTC. It is translated as CASSLTGYSYNEQFF. The chain carries TRBV6-5 and TRBJ2-1; the match to TRBD1 covers 7 bases. The germline V gene has CDR1 MNHEY and CDR2 SVGAGI. The junction had 4 bases not matched to a gene; V was cut back by 4 bases and J by 1 base. The CDR3 loop spans 15 amino acids.

This chain connects TRBV28 to TRBJ2-3, with D possibly being TRBD2 (7 bases). Germline V lookup: CDR1 MDHEN, CDR2 SYDVKM. Trimming shortened V by 2 bases and J by 6 bases, and 12 bases separated the two germline ends. This CDR3 is built from 14 residues. The CDR3 sequence is CASSLRGGADTQYF. In DNA, the CDR3 is TGTGCCAGCAGTTTAAGGGGGGGGGCCGATACGCAGTATTTT.

The chain carries TRBV5-1 and TRBJ2-3, with 7 bases fitting TRBD1. The germline gives CDR1 SGHRS, CDR2 YFSETQ. V shed 3 bases and J 3 bases; nucleotides not matched to a gene: 4. The CDR3 loop spans 14 amino acids. The CDR3 nucleotides are TGCGCCAGCAGCTACCAGACAGGGACAGATACGCAGTATTTT. This translates into CASSYQTGTDTQYF.

This clone was counted a few times. V gene TRBV5-4 combines with J gene TRBJ1-6; no firm D call. V was trimmed by 5 bases and J by 0 bases, leaving 9 bases between them. CDR1 SGHNT and CDR2 YYREEE come from the germline V gene (reference sequence). The CDR3 covers 15 residues. The CDR3 DNA follows: TGTGCCAGCAGTGTTTATAGCTCCTATAATTCACCCCTCCACTTT. Translated, it gives CASSVYSSYNSPLHF. The variable domain in full, with the rest retrieved from reference TRBV5-4 and TRBJ1-6, is ETGVTQSPTHLIKTRGQQVTLRCSSQSGHNTVSWYQQALGQGPQFIFQYYREEENGRGNFPPRFSGLQFPNYSSELNVNALELDDSALYLCASSVYSSYNSPLHFGNGTRLTVT.

The J gene is TRBJ1-5, the V gene TRBV6-1; the match to TRBD1 covers 8 bases. The CDR3 covers 17 residues. Trimming at V came to 3 bases and at J to 1 base, leaving 8 bases not matched to a gene. From germline, CDR1 is MNHNS and CDR2 SASEGT. CDR3 sequence: CASSDLGTGGSNQPQHF. CDR3 nucleotides: TGTGCCAGCAGTGATCTCGGGACAGGCGGGAGCAATCAGCCCCAGCATTTT.

The chain couples TRBV19 to TRBJ2-2, with 7 bases that match TRBD1. Germline V gene lookup returns CDR1 LNHDA and CDR2 SQIVND (reference sequence). This CDR3 comprises 15 residues. J was trimmed by 0 bases and V by 7 bases; bases with no gene match: 5. As DNA, the CDR3 is TGTGCCAGTACCACTGACAGGGCGAACACCGGGGAGCTGTTTTTT. Translation gives CASTTDRANTGELFF.

The V call is TRBV28, the J call TRBJ2-3, with D perhaps TRBD2 (5 bases). V lost 4 bases and J 4 bases, leaving 15 bases between the germline ends. Germline V gene lookup returns CDR1 MDHEN and CDR2 SYDVKM. The CDR3 loop spans 15 amino acids. This CDR3 is CASSSSGGFSDTQYF. The CDR3, as DNA: TGTGCCAGCAGTTCCAGCGGAGGTTTCTCAGATACGCAGTATTTT.

This rearrangement joins TRBV7-3 to TRBJ2-6; 12 nucleotides align to TRBD1. The V and J ends lost 5 bases and 1 base, in that order; junction bases with no gene match: 9. The CDR3 covers 19 residues. CDR1 is SGHTA and CDR2 is FQGTGA in the germline V gene. CDR3 in DNA: TGTGCCAGCAGCCCGGGACAGGGGGCGCGGTCATCTGGGGCCAACGTCCTGACTTTC. Residues: CASSPGQGARSSGANVLTF.

The chain carries TRBV11-2 and TRBJ2-2, with D perhaps TRBD1 (6 bases). From germline, CDR1 is SGHAT and CDR2 FQNNGV. The CDR3 covers 14 residues. Trimming took off 3 bases at V and 7 bases at J, with 12 bases between the two ends. CDR3 region: CASSFNRVDGELFF. CDR3 DNA: TGTGCCAGCAGCTTTAACAGGGTCGACGGGGAGCTGTTTTTT. The full variable domain, in which reference TRBV11-2 and TRBJ2-2 provide the parts outside the CDR3, is EAGVAQSPRYKIIEKRQSVAFWCNPISGHATLYWYQQILGQGPKLLIQFQNNGVVDDSQLPKDRFSAERLKGVDSTLKIQPAKLEDSAVYLCASSFNRVDGELFFGEGSRLTVL.

The chain employs TRBV19 and TRBJ1-5, with 10 bases lining up with TRBD1. The CDR3 totals 14 residues. Germline CDR1 and CDR2: LNHDA and SQIVND (reference sequence). Trimming at V came to 4 bases and at J to 5 bases, leaving 2 bases not matched to a gene. For the CDR3, the DNA is TGTGCCAGTAGTACGGACAGGGGGGATCAGCCCCAGCATTTT. This translates into CASSTDRGDQPQHF.

This sequence joins TRBV6-1 and TRBJ2-3; 8 nucleotides line up with TRBD2. From germline, CDR1 is MNHNS and CDR2 SASEGT. This CDR3 region has 15 residues. Losses at the gene ends were 7 bases for V and 2 bases for J; bases not matched to a gene: 8. DNA of the CDR3: TGTGCCAGCAAGTTGACGGGAGGGTACACAGATACGCAGTATTTT. Amino acid sequence: CASKLTGGYTDTQYF.

V usage is TRBV5-1 and J usage is TRBJ1-1, with 9 bases identical to TRBD1. V lost 4 bases and J lost 1; bases outside the gene matches: 2. The germline CDR1 and CDR2 sequences are SGHRS and YFSETQ. There are 14 residues in the CDR3. In nucleotides, the CDR3 is TGCGCCAGCAGCCAACAGGGGGCGAACACTGAAGCTTTCTTT. Its translation: CASSQQGANTEAFF.

The gene calls are TRBV4-2 and TRBJ2-1, with unresolved D. The CDR3 sequence is 14 residues long. Between the trimmed V and J ends, which lost 4 bases and 0 bases, there was a span of 7 bases. The germline V gene has CDR1 LGHNA and CDR2 YNFKEQ. The CDR3 sequence: CASSRESSYNEQFF. The CDR3, as DNA: TGTGCCAGCAGCCGCGAAAGCTCCTACAATGAGCAGTTCTTC.

Only one count was recorded for this clone. The rearrangement uses TRBV5-4 and TRBJ2-5; no clear D gene. V lost 3 bases and J 3 bases, leaving 12 bases between the germline ends. The germline gives CDR1 SGHNT, CDR2 YYREEE (reference sequence). The CDR3 covers 14 residues. In DNA, the CDR3 is TGTGCCAGCAGCTCCTCCAGGCAGAAAGAGACCCAGTACTTC. Amino acid sequence: CASSSSRQKETQYF.

This chain links TRBV7-2 with TRBJ2-5; a possible D gene is TRBD2 (5 bases). The V gene lost 0 bases and the J gene lost 5 bases, with 16 bases spanning the gap. The CDR3 is made up of 16 amino acids. Germline CDR1 and CDR2: SGHTA and FQGNSA. The CDR3 spells CASSLASPELGETQYF. The CDR3 coding sequence is TGTGCCAGCAGCTTAGCCTCTCCCGAACTAGGGGAGACCCAGTACTTC. The entire variable domain, with the rest obtained from reference TRBV7-2 and TRBJ2-5, is as follows: GAGVSQSPSNKVTEKGKDVELRCDPISGHTALYWYRQSLGQGLEFLIYFQGNSAPDKSGLPSDRFSAERTGGSVSTLTIQRTQQEDSAVYLCASSLASPELGETQYFGPGTRLLVL.

The rearrangement uses TRBV5-1 and TRBJ2-1, with 10 nucleotides matching TRBD2. V lost 0 bases, J lost 4 bases, and 4 bases stayed unmatched. The CDR3 is 16 residues long. In germline, CDR1 is SGHRS, CDR2 YFSETQ. In DNA form, the CDR3 reads TGCGCCAGCAGCTTGGTCACTAGCGGGGCATACAATGAGCAGTTCTTC. Translated: CASSLVTSGAYNEQFF.

The chain uses TRBV19 and TRBJ2-7; perhaps TRBD1 as D (6 bases). Trimming took 7 bases from V and 0 from J, leaving 13 bases between them. The CDR3 sequence is 14 residues long. Germline V CDR1 and CDR2: LNHDA, SQIVND (reference sequence). CDR3 sequence reads: CASTSTGSSYEQYF. In DNA, the CDR3 is TGTGCCAGTACCTCGACAGGTAGCTCCTACGAGCAGTACTTC.

The V gene is TRBV5-1, the J gene TRBJ1-2; tentative D call: TRBD1 (6 bases). The germline V and J ends were trimmed by 4 bases and 6 bases, with 19 bases remaining between them. CDR3 size: 15 residues. CDR1 and CDR2 from the germline V gene are SGHRS and YFSETQ. In nucleotides, the CDR3 is TGCGCCAGCAGCCCGACCGGGGGGGGCCCCCATGGCTACACCTTC. Translated: CASSPTGGGPHGYTF.

The chain employs TRBV4-1 and TRBJ2-7; the D gene is possibly TRBD1 (6 bases). Looked up from germline, CDR1 is MGHRA and CDR2 is YSYEKL. The CDR3 covers 16 residues. V lost 5 bases, J lost 4 bases, and 21 bases lay in between. DNA for the CDR3: TGCGCCAGCAGCTTCGCGGCAGGGGCCCAAATTTACGAGCAGTACTTC. Its protein product is CASSFAAGAQIYEQYF.

The J gene is TRBJ2-4, the V gene TRBV5-1; 8 bases are a match to TRBD1. V dropped 3 bases and J dropped 6; count of bases not matched to a gene: 8. This CDR3 comprises 15 residues. The V gene's germline CDR1 is SGHRS and CDR2 YFSETQ. The CDR3 is CASSSQGAPPNIQYF. The CDR3 DNA sequence: TGCGCCAGCAGCTCCCAGGGGGCGCCGCCAAACATTCAGTACTTC. The whole variable domain, filled in from reference TRBV5-1 and TRBJ2-4, reads KAGVTQTPRYLIKTRGQQVTLSCSPISGHRSVSWYQQTPGQGLQFLFEYFSETQRNKGNFPGRFSGRQFSNSRSEMNVSTLELGDSALYLCASSSQGAPPNIQYFGAGTRLSVL.

The V gene is TRBV28, the J gene TRBJ2-4, with D tentatively TRBD1 (7 bases). This CDR3 comprises 13 residues. Germline V gene lookup returns CDR1 MDHEN and CDR2 SYDVKM. The V end lost 2 bases, the J end lost 8 bases, and 10 bases lay between the germline ends. The CDR3 spells CASSLPRGDIQYF. The CDR3 region has the DNA TGTGCCAGCAGTTTACCCAGGGGGGACATTCAGTACTTC.

The chain couples TRBV9 to TRBJ2-5; 9 bases align to TRBD2. After removal of 0 bases from V and 5 bases from J, the junction contained 5 bases not matched to a gene. This CDR3 spans 15 amino acids. The germline gives CDR1 SGDLS, CDR2 YYNGEE. The CDR3 spells CASSVGGLAWETQYF. The CDR3 DNA follows: TGTGCCAGCAGCGTAGGGGGACTAGCTTGGGAGACCCAGTACTTC. The whole variable domain, filled in from reference TRBV9 and TRBJ2-5, reads DSGVTQTPKHLITATGQRVTLRCSPRSGDLSVYWYQQSLDQGLQFLIQYYNGEERAKGNILERFSAQQFPDLHSELNLSSLELGDSALYFCASSVGGLAWETQYFGPGTRLLVL.

V usage is TRBV9 and J usage is TRBJ1-1; 8 bases line up with TRBD1. Germline CDR1 SGDLS, CDR2 YYNGEE. After removal of 4 bases from V and 3 bases from J, the junction contained 5 bases not matched to a gene. The CDR3 length is 14 residues. CDR3 protein: CASSPVDRDTEAFF. The CDR3 bases are TGTGCCAGCAGCCCAGTGGACAGGGACACTGAAGCTTTCTTT.

The V gene is TRBV5-1, the J gene TRBJ2-5; D is possibly TRBD1 (5 bases). This CDR3 has 14 amino acids. V lost 3 bases and J lost 2, with 11 bases in between. The germline gives CDR1 SGHRS, CDR2 YFSETQ. CDR3 amino acids: CASSSAQGQETQYF. In DNA, the CDR3 is TGCGCCAGCAGCTCGGCTCAGGGACAAGAGACCCAGTACTTC.

The genes are TRBV27 and TRBJ2-1; 7 bases match TRBD2. The CDR3 runs to 15 residues. J gave up 7 bases and V 5 bases, and 11 bases lay outside the gene matches. From germline, CDR1 is MNHEY and CDR2 SMNVEV (reference sequence). DNA for the CDR3: TGTGCCAGCAGTGAGCGGGGTCCGGGGATGAATGAGCAGTTCTTC. Protein product: CASSERGPGMNEQFF.

J is TRBJ2-7 and V is TRBV6-1; TRBD2 is a possible D gene (7 bases). Germline CDR1 MNHNS, CDR2 SASEGT. V was trimmed by 6 bases and J by 7 bases, leaving 16 bases between them. This CDR3 is 13 amino acids long. The CDR3 bases are TGTGCCAGCAGGGAGGGGGGGGACCGGGAGCAGTACTTC. Residues: CASREGGDREQYF.

The V call is TRBV27, the J call TRBJ2-5, with D perhaps matching TRBD1 (6 bases). V lost 3 bases to trimming and J lost 1 base, with 6 bases between them. The CDR3 is 13 amino acids. Germline values: CDR1 MNHEY, CDR2 SMNVEV (reference sequence). The CDR3 DNA reads as TGTGCCAGCAGTTTGGACAGCCAAGAGACCCAGTACTTC. Amino acids: CASSLDSQETQYF.

V gene TRBV28 combines with J gene TRBJ2-3; 7 nucleotides line up with TRBD1. Looked up from germline, CDR1 is MDHEN and CDR2 is SYDVKM. The ends lost 5 bases at V and 2 bases at J; junction bases unmatched: 7. The length of the CDR3 is 15 residues. The CDR3 protein is CASSPDRVATDTQYF. The CDR3 DNA is TGTGCCAGCAGTCCCGACAGGGTAGCCACAGATACGCAGTATTTT.

The chain uses TRBV28 and TRBJ1-2, with D maybe TRBD1 (6 bases). Trimming took 1 base from V and 3 from J, leaving 12 bases between them. Germline CDR1 is MDHEN and CDR2 is SYDVKM. This CDR3 is 15 amino acids long. The CDR3 reads CASSLSGGAHYGYTF. The CDR3 coding sequence is TGTGCCAGCAGTTTATCTGGGGGGGCCCACTATGGCTACACCTTC.